One sample yielded the 2 T cell receptor beta chains listed below, sequenced in a study of shared clonotypes between healthy human individuals (dated by TCRdb to 2019 to 2021). The method was the immunoSEQ multiplex PCR assay. This immuneACCESS table, as held by TCRdb, lists in-frame sequences with V and J called but not all clones. Of the missing ones, under half trace to an unresolved V gene in checked studies; the others have no known cause. The sample contains about 960,000 clones, approximately 76% of them found a single time. The top ten clonotypes cover over 1.3% of the sample. Specimen: memory CD4+ T cells sorted from blood. The cell subset or site label for this specimen denotes: CD45RA-negative fraction. The receptor source for this set is a man aged 18 to 30 in good health.

The chain has TRBV6-5 and TRBJ1-3, with a weak D call TRBD1 (5 bases). The CDR3 sequence is 15 residues long. Germline CDR1 and CDR2: MNHEY and SVGAGI. V was shortened by 0 bases and J by 2 bases, with 8 bases between the two germline ends. The CDR3 DNA is TGTGCCAGCAGTTACTCGTGGGGGGCTGGAAACACCATATATTTT. Translation gives CASSYSWGAGNTIYF.

J is TRBJ2-2 and V is TRBV21-1. TRBV21-1 is classified as a pseudogene. The CDR3 totals 16 residues. In DNA form, the CDR3 reads TGTGCCAGCAGCAAATGTCGAGACAGAGGGGCCGGGGAGCTGTTTTTT. It is translated as CASSKCRDRGAGELFF.